What follows are 18 T cell receptor beta chains derived from one specimen sequenced in a study of blood T cell repertoires in COVID-19. Libraries were prepared by immunoSEQ multiplex PCR; TCRdb keeps only in-frame clonotypes and omits some of them. The data show some 130,000 clones, roughly 90% seen once. Sequencing was done on a sample of peripheral blood. The source is a man aged 55-75 years with COVID-19, enrolled during active disease.

V is TRBV5-1 and J is TRBJ1-1; D is perhaps TRBD1 (5 bases). This CDR3 contains 16 residues. V was trimmed by 4 bases and J by 0 bases, leaving 16 bases between them. Germline loops: CDR1 SGHRS, CDR2 YFSETQ. The CDR3 reads CASSPQSGLMNTEAFF. The CDR3 DNA follows: TGCGCCAGCAGCCCCCAGTCGGGACTGATGAACACTGAAGCTTTCTTT.

This chain uses TRBV25-1 with TRBJ1-1, with 7 bases aligning to TRBD1. Germline CDR1 is MGHDK and CDR2 is SYGVNS. V lost 3 bases, J lost 1 base, and 5 bases stayed unmatched. The length of the CDR3 is 15 residues. The CDR3 protein is CASSEGGQTNTEAFF. The CDR3 DNA follows: TGTGCCAGCAGTGAGGGGGGACAGACGAACACTGAAGCTTTCTTT.

This rearrangement joins TRBV19 to TRBJ2-1; no definite D call. Germline CDR1 and CDR2: LNHDA and SQIVND (reference sequence). The V end was cut by 9 bases, the J end by 0 bases, with 9 bases between. This CDR3 region has 13 residues. CDR3 DNA sequence: TGTGCCAGCTGTCCTCCCTCCTACAATGAGCAGTTCTTC. Amino acid sequence: CASCPPSYNEQFF.

The chain couples TRBV24-1 to TRBJ2-2; 11 nucleotides match TRBD2. Germline loops: CDR1 KGHDR, CDR2 SFDVKD. The CDR3 totals 18 residues. J lost 1 base, V lost 4 bases, and 7 bases had no gene match. The CDR3 sequence: CATSELLAGAENTGELFF. As DNA, the CDR3 is TGTGCCACCAGTGAGTTACTAGCGGGAGCTGAGAACACCGGGGAGCTGTTTTTT.

This clone is a singleton in its sample. The gene calls are TRBV11-2 and TRBJ1-5; D is perhaps TRBD1 (5 bases). Germline CDR1 reads SGHAT; CDR2 reads FQNNGV. Trimming left V 3 bases short and J 10 bases short, with 13 bases between. This CDR3 is built from 13 residues. CDR3 sequence: CASSLSGTNPQHF. The DNA of the CDR3 is TGTGCCAGCAGCTTGTCTGGGACTAATCCCCAGCATTTT.

The chain is built from TRBV18 and TRBJ2-5; 9 bases align to TRBD1. Germline V gene data show CDR1 as KGHSH and CDR2 as LQKENI. Unmatched junction bases numbered 1, after V lost 3 bases and J lost 2 bases. The CDR3 extends over 14 amino acids. The CDR3 protein is CASSPDRGQETQYF. The CDR3 DNA sequence: TGTGCCAGCTCACCGGACAGGGGACAAGAGACCCAGTACTTC.

This sequence joins TRBV15 and TRBJ1-6; TRBD1 matches at 11 bases. V shed 5 bases and J 0 bases; nucleotides not matched to a gene: 6. Germline CDR1 reads LNHNV; CDR2 reads YYDKDF (reference sequence). The CDR3 is 18 amino acids. CDR3 region: CATSSDRGLVSYNSPLHF. In DNA form, the CDR3 reads TGTGCCACCAGCTCGGACAGGGGGCTTGTCTCCTATAATTCACCCCTCCACTTT.

The genes are TRBV5-1 and TRBJ2-2, with D perhaps matching TRBD1 (5 bases). CDR1 and CDR2 (germline): SGHRS, YFSETQ. The CDR3 is 16 residues long. V lost 0 bases and J lost 4, with 13 bases in between. The CDR3 region is CASSLEEITGTGELFF. The CDR3 DNA is TGCGCCAGCAGCTTGGAAGAGATTACAGGCACCGGGGAGCTGTTTTTT.

A few counts support this clone. The chain couples TRBV28 to TRBJ1-5; D might be TRBD1 (6 bases). The V and J ends lost 6 bases and 4 bases respectively, with 10 bases between them. The CDR3 sequence is 13 residues long. CDR1 and CDR2 (germline): MDHEN, SYDVKM. As DNA, the CDR3 is TGTGCCAGCAGCACAGGGTTTAATCAGCCCCAGCATTTT. Translating it yields CASSTGFNQPQHF.

V and J are TRBV10-3 and TRBJ1-2; D is possibly TRBD1 (5 bases). V dropped 8 bases and J dropped 2 bases, with 15 bases sitting between them. Germline V gives CDR1 ENHRY, CDR2 SYGVKD. This CDR3 comprises 14 residues. The CDR3 reads CAIGSGERNYGYTF. The CDR3, as DNA: TGTGCCATCGGGTCGGGGGAGCGAAACTATGGCTACACCTTC.

CDR3 sequence (DNA): TGTGCCAGCAGTGCAGGGACAGGGGGTGAAAAACTGTTTTTT. Encoded protein: CASSAGTGGEKLFF. The V and J genes are TRBV2 and TRBJ1-4; 11 bases line up with TRBD1. Germline loops: CDR1 SNHLY, CDR2 FYNNEI. V shed 4 bases, J shed 7 bases, and the junction held 2 bases outside the gene matches. There are 14 residues in the CDR3.

The genes are TRBV3-1 (or the pseudogene TRBV3-2) and TRBJ2-7; possible D gene TRBD2, 5 bases. The V gene's germline CDR1 is LGHDT and CDR2 YNNKEL (reference sequence). This CDR3 is built from 16 residues. Trimming removed 4 bases at V and 2 bases at J, with 18 bases between. CDR3 sequence (DNA): TGTGCCAGCAGCCGCGAAGGGCTCCGGACTCCCTACGAGCAGTACTTC. Protein product: CASSREGLRTPYEQYF.

The gene calls are TRBV30 and TRBJ2-7; tentative D call: TRBD1 (5 bases). The CDR3 has 15 residues. Germline CDR1 is GTSNPN and CDR2 is SVGIG (reference sequence). Trimming left V 0 bases short and J 6 bases short, with 18 bases between. The CDR3 is CAWSVPPGYFFEQYF. In DNA form, the CDR3 reads TGTGCCTGGAGTGTTCCGCCAGGGTATTTTTTCGAGCAGTACTTC.

The chain combines TRBV7-8 with TRBJ2-5; D is uncertain. Germline CDR1 is SGHVS and CDR2 is FQNEAQ. Trimming took 5 bases from V and 5 from J, leaving 24 bases between them. This CDR3 comprises 17 residues. The CDR3 region has the DNA TGTGCCAGCAGCCTCGGGTTGACCTCACGGCGTGGGGAGACCCAGTACTTC. The encoded protein is CASSLGLTSRRGETQYF.

The chain has TRBV28 and TRBJ1-2, with 9 positions matching TRBD1. CDR3 length: 13 amino acids. J was trimmed by 4 bases and V by 6 bases; bases with no gene match: 3. Germline CDR1 reads MDHEN; CDR2 reads SYDVKM. This chain's CDR3 is CASRRQGGYGYTF. In DNA form, the CDR3 reads TGTGCCAGCAGGAGACAGGGGGGCTATGGCTACACCTTC.

This chain uses TRBV12-3 or TRBV12-4 with TRBJ1-2; no definite D call. The CDR3 length is 13 residues. The V end was cut by 5 bases, the J end by 0 bases, with 7 bases between. CDR3 coding DNA: TGTGCCAGCAGTATAGACACTAACTATGGCTACACCTTC. Residues: CASSIDTNYGYTF.

The chain has TRBV7-3 and TRBJ1-1; no clear D. V lost 5 bases and J lost 3, with 10 bases in between. Per the germline V gene, CDR1 is SGHTA and CDR2 is FQGTGA. This CDR3 has 13 amino acids. This CDR3 is CASSARVHTEAFF. The CDR3 nucleotides read TGTGCCAGCAGCGCCCGGGTGCACACTGAAGCTTTCTTT.

The chain employs TRBV5-1 and TRBJ2-3; 9 positions match TRBD1. The CDR3 contains 18 residues. Per the germline V gene, CDR1 is SGHRS and CDR2 is YFSETQ. V gave up 4 bases and J gave up 3 bases; unmatched junction bases: 15. CDR3: CASSPPGTGNTGTDTQYF. The CDR3 bases are TGCGCCAGCAGCCCCCCCGGGACAGGGAATACGGGGACAGATACGCAGTATTTT.